This T cell receptor (beta chain) derives from a study of graft-versus-host responses after intestinal transplantation. About the research overall: Recipients were all induced with anti-thymocyte globulin, then given tacrolimus and steroids for roughly three years. Study results and limitations: Declining HvG levels early post-transplant were linked to peak circulating GvH clone levels. GvH clones surfaced in recipient marrow, some emerging earlier in ileum or blood.

Germline V lookup: CDR1 SGHDN, CDR2 FVKESK. CDR3 length: 15 residues. V dropped 4 bases and J dropped 0 bases, with 10 bases sitting between them. Plating combined some 200,000 CFSE-labeled responder cells with some 200,000 irradiated, violet-dye-labeled stimulator cells. Post-reaction sorting isolated proliferating CFSE-low CD3+CD4+ and CD3+CD8+ responders. The table came from immunoSEQ multiplex PCR; TCRdb's copy has only in-frame clones and leaves some out. The sample lists roughly 1,900 clones, over 35% seen once, with roughly 9% in the top ten. This specimen was alloreactive CD8+ T cells from a mixed lymphocyte reaction culture, taken before transplantation. This sample's subset: CFSE-low proliferating T cells sorted from approximately six-day pre-transplant mixed lymphocyte reaction (GvH or HvG direction). The gene calls are TRBV14 and TRBJ2-1; perhaps TRBD2 as D (5 bases). The clonotype originates from a human patient who was an organ donor for intestinal transplantation. This CDR3 is CASSRTVLSYNEQFF. As DNA, the CDR3 is TGTGCCAGCAGCCGGACTGTTCTCTCCTACAATGAGCAGTTCTTC.